This entry is about one TCR beta chain. No antigen is known for it. The same CDR3 also results from other DNA sequences found in this sample. This specimen belongs to a study of shared clonotypes between healthy human individuals. At the level of the study: Three plates were used per donor for CD4 naive, three for CD4 memory, two for CD8 naive and one for CD8 memory. Study observations and caveats: In contrast to clonotypes shared by all four donors, non-shared clonotypes had lower generation probabilities.

The protocol was immunoSEQ multiplex PCR, while the TCRdb copy is restricted to in-frame clones and leaves out a portion. This table holds some 2,000,000 clones, approximately 96% found once. This CDR3 has 14 residues. V was trimmed by 3 bases and J by 0 bases, leaving 6 bases between them. Germline assignment: CDR1 KGHSH and CDR2 LQKENI. There were only Caucasian adults among the donors, and all lived in Nashville, Tennessee. CD4+ cell separation produced CD45RA+ naive and CD45RA-negative memory subsets. Sequencing input: naive CD4+ T cells sorted from blood. The sample's subset: CD45RA+ positively selected. The receptor was isolated from a man younger than 35 in good health. The chain employs TRBV18 and TRBJ2-4; no firm D call. DNA of the CDR3: TGTGCCAGCTCACCGGGATTAGCCAAAAACATTCAGTACTTC. Protein: CASSPGLAKNIQYF.